These 18 T cell receptor beta chains share one sample of origin, sequenced in a study of cytomegalovirus exposure and HLA in healthy donors. In the PCR, 60 Vbeta and 13 Jbeta primers were used. Sequencing used immunoSEQ multiplex PCR; TCRdb keeps in-frame clones, though not all of them. This sample carries approximately 140,000 clones, with roughly 3% going to the ten biggest clones. The sample consisted of PBMCs. These receptors came from a man between 40 and 49 years old in good health and CMV-seronegative.

The chain joins TRBV7-8 to TRBJ2-7; TRBD2 aligns across 10 bases. CDR3 length: 15 residues. Germline CDR1 and CDR2: SGHVS and FQNEAQ. The trim removed 1 base at V and 3 bases at J, leaving 3 bases unmatched. The CDR3 region is CASSLVSSGSYEQYF. CDR3 DNA: TGTGCCAGCAGCTTAGTGTCTAGCGGGAGCTACGAGCAGTACTTC.

The DNA of the CDR3 is TGTGCCAGCAGCGTAGCGGCGGTGAGCTCCTACGAGCAGTACTTC. The encoded protein is CASSVAAVSSYEQYF. The chain couples TRBV9 to TRBJ2-7; no reliable D call. The germline V gene has CDR1 SGDLS and CDR2 YYNGEE. V lost 0 bases and J lost 0, with 10 bases in between. The CDR3 is 15 amino acids.

Here the CDR3 reads CASSLGVRETQYF. The CDR3 nucleotides read TGCGCCAGCAGCCTAGGGGTCCGGGAGACCCAGTACTTC. This chain uses TRBV4-3 with TRBJ2-5; tentative D call: TRBD1 (5 bases). V lost 4 bases and J 5 bases, leaving 11 bases between the germline ends. This CDR3 region has 13 residues. Germline lookup yields CDR1 LGHNA and CDR2 YSLEER.

The chain is built from TRBV6-4 and TRBJ2-3, with 10 bases matching TRBD2. With V trimmed by 3 bases and J by 1 base, 7 bases remained unmatched. CDR1 is MRHNA, CDR2 SNTAGT, per germline. The CDR3 spans 17 residues. The chain's CDR3 is CASSELAGVQGTDTQYF. In DNA form, the CDR3 reads TGTGCCAGCAGTGAGCTAGCGGGGGTGCAGGGCACAGATACGCAGTATTTT.

The V and J genes are TRBV2 and TRBJ2-1, with 10 nucleotides matching TRBD2. Per the germline V gene, CDR1 is SNHLY and CDR2 is FYNNEI. This CDR3 has 16 amino acids. With 0 bases clipped from V and 7 bases from J, the junction kept 6 bases outside the gene matches. Here the CDR3 DNA reads TGTGCCAGCAGTGAAGCCAAAGCGGGGGGGCGAAATGAGCAGTTCTTC. It is translated as CASSEAKAGGRNEQFF.

The gene calls are TRBV7-6 and TRBJ2-5; 10 nucleotides align to TRBD2. Germline values: CDR1 SGHVS, CDR2 FNYEAQ. V shed 5 bases and J 4 bases; nucleotides not matched to a gene: 7. This CDR3 region has 15 residues. The CDR3 DNA reads TGTGCCAGCAGCCCCGGGGTAGCGGGGGGAGAGACCCAGTACTTC. Protein: CASSPGVAGGETQYF.

As DNA, the CDR3 is TGTGCCAGCAGCAGTCGGGGAGTTCCCGAGCAGTACTTC. It encodes CASSSRGVPEQYF. The chain is built from TRBV7-2 and TRBJ2-7; possibly TRBD2 for D (5 bases). Germline V gene data show CDR1 as SGHTA and CDR2 as FQGNSA. The CDR3 spans 13 residues. Between the trimmed V and J ends, which lost 5 bases and 6 bases, there was a span of 14 bases.

This rearrangement joins TRBV14 to TRBJ2-7; 7 nucleotides align to TRBD1. There are 14 residues in the CDR3. The V segment lost 0 bases and the J segment 5 bases; nucleotides outside the gene matches: 4. CDR1 and CDR2 (germline): SGHDN, FVKESK. DNA for the CDR3: TGTGCCAGCAGCCAAGAGGGACAGCGTGACGAGCAGTACTTC. Encoded protein: CASSQEGQRDEQYF.

The genes are TRBV11-2 and TRBJ2-5; perhaps TRBD1 as D (6 bases). The germline V gene encodes CDR1 SGHAT and CDR2 FQNNGV. V was clipped by 3 bases and J by 7 bases, with 12 bases between them. The CDR3 is 13 residues long. CDR3 nucleotide sequence: TGTGCCAGCAGCTTCCGGGACACTGGGACCCAGTACTTC. It encodes CASSFRDTGTQYF.

The chain has TRBV13 and TRBJ1-3; weak D call: TRBD1 (5 bases). Trimming removed 5 bases at V and 4 bases at J, with 18 bases between. This CDR3 comprises 16 residues. Germline CDR1 is PRHDT and CDR2 is FYEKMQ (reference sequence). This CDR3 is CASSRKSLQGGNTIYF. The DNA of the CDR3 is TGTGCCAGCAGCCGAAAGTCCCTCCAGGGAGGAAACACCATATATTTT.

This sequence joins TRBV14 and TRBJ2-3, with TRBD2 identical over 10 bases. Germline V lookup: CDR1 SGHDN, CDR2 FVKESK. The CDR3 is 16 residues long. V dropped 2 bases and J dropped 2; count of bases not matched to a gene: 4. The CDR3 sequence: CASSQLAGGTTDTQYF. The CDR3 coding sequence is TGTGCCAGCAGCCAATTAGCGGGGGGTACCACAGATACGCAGTATTTT.

The chain links TRBV5-1 to TRBJ2-7; 8 bases agree with TRBD1. The germline V gene has CDR1 SGHRS and CDR2 YFSETQ. This CDR3 spans 16 amino acids. V gave up 2 bases and J gave up 4 bases; unmatched junction bases: 11. CDR3 in DNA: TGCGCCAGCAGCTTCGACATTGGACAGGGTTCGTACGAGCAGTACTTC. Its translation: CASSFDIGQGSYEQYF.

The V gene is TRBV6-5, the J gene TRBJ2-7, with TRBD2 matching over 8 bases. CDR3 length equals 14 residues. In germline, CDR1 is MNHEY, CDR2 SVGAGI. After removal of 5 bases from V and 3 bases from J, the junction contained 6 bases not matched to a gene. The CDR3 DNA sequence: TGTGCCAGCAGTCAGGGACTAGAATTCTACGAGCAGTACTTC. Translation: CASSQGLEFYEQYF.

V usage is TRBV9 and J usage is TRBJ2-4, with 7 bases that match TRBD2. CDR3 length: 16 residues. The junction had 5 bases not matched to a gene; V was cut back by 2 bases and J by 0 bases. Looked up from germline, CDR1 is SGDLS and CDR2 is YYNGEE. DNA for the CDR3: TGTGCCAGCAGCGTCGCGGGGGTCCTAGCCAAAAACATTCAGTACTTC. Amino acid sequence: CASSVAGVLAKNIQYF.

This chain connects TRBV5-6 to TRBJ2-1, with 10 bases aligning to TRBD2. Germline V CDR1 and CDR2: SGHDT, YYEEEE. J gave up 8 bases and V 1 base, and 9 bases lay outside the gene matches. The CDR3 loop spans 16 amino acids. CDR3 loop: CASSLLLAGPVDEQFF. The DNA for the CDR3 is TGTGCCAGCAGCTTGTTACTAGCGGGGCCTGTTGATGAGCAGTTCTTC.

This sequence joins TRBV7-2 and TRBJ2-7; 8 bases match TRBD1. The CDR3 consists of 14 residues. J was trimmed by 3 bases and V by 3 bases; bases with no gene match: 4. Looked up from germline, CDR1 is SGHTA and CDR2 is FQGNSA. CDR3 amino acids: CASSLDRVDYEQYF. CDR3 DNA: TGTGCCAGCAGCTTGGACAGGGTTGACTACGAGCAGTACTTC. Filled out from reference TRBV7-2 and TRBJ2-7, the complete variable domain reads GAGVSQSPSNKVTEKGKDVELRCDPISGHTALYWYRQSLGQGLEFLIYFQGNSAPDKSGLPSDRFSAERTGGSVSTLTIQRTQQEDSAVYLCASSLDRVDYEQYFGPGTRLTVT.

V is TRBV7-9 and J is TRBJ1-1; D unclear. The CDR3 sequence is 13 residues long. Trimming took 2 bases from V and 0 from J, leaving 4 bases between them. Germline lookup yields CDR1 SEHNR and CDR2 FQNEAQ (reference sequence). CDR3 DNA: TGTGCCAGCAGCTTATCTCTGAACACTGAAGCTTTCTTT. It translates to CASSLSLNTEAFF.

The gene calls are TRBV6-4 and TRBJ1-6; TRBD1 matches at 7 bases. The CDR3 consists of 15 residues. The germline V gene has CDR1 MRHNA and CDR2 SNTAGT. V was pared by 2 bases and J by 5 bases, with 3 bases of the junction left unmatched. This chain's CDR3 is CASSDTGTDNSPLHF. CDR3 DNA: TGTGCCAGCAGTGACACCGGGACAGATAATTCACCCCTCCACTTT.